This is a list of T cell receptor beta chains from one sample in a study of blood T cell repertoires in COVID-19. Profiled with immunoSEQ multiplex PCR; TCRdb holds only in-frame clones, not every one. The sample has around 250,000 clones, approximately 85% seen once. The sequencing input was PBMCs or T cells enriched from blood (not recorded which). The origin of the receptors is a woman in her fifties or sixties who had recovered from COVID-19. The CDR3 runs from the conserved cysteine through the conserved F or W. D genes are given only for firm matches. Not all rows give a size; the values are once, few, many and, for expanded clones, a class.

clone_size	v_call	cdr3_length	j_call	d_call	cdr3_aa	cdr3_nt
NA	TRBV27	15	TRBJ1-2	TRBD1	CASRAVGTGHFGYTF	TGTGCCAGCAGGGCCGTGGGGACAGGGCATTTTGGCTACACCTTC
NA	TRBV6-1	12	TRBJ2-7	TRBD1	CASSDQGDEQYF	TGTGCCAGCAGTGATCAGGGGGACGAGCAGTACTTC
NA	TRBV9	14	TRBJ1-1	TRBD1	CASNQGQLNTEAFF	TGTGCCAGCAATCAGGGACAGCTGAACACTGAAGCTTTCTTT
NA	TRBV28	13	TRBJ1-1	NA	CAITDSMNTEAFF	TGTGCCATTACGGACAGCATGAACACTGAAGCTTTCTTT
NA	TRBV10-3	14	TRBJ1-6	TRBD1	CAISMDRANSPLHF	TGTGCCATCAGTATGGACAGGGCCAATTCACCCCTCCACTTT
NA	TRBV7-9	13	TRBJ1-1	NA	CASSRAQGTEAFF	TGTGCCAGCAGCCGCGCCCAGGGGACTGAAGCTTTCTTT
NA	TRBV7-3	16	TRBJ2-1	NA	CASSPQGAGTYNEQFF	TGTGCCAGCAGCCCACAAGGGGCAGGAACCTACAATGAGCAGTTCTTC
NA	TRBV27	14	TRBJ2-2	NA	CASSLYTGTGELFF	TGTGCCAGCAGTTTATATACAGGGACCGGGGAGCTGTTTTTT
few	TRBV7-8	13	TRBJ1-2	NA	CASSSYQAYGYTF	TGTGCCAGCAGCTCTTATCAGGCCTATGGCTACACCTTC
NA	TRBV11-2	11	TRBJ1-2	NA	CASSFGVGYTF	TGTGCCAGCAGCTTCGGGGTTGGCTACACCTTC
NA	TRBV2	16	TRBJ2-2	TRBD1	CASSEAQGQKTGELFF	TGTGCCAGCAGTGAAGCGCAGGGACAGAAAACCGGGGAGCTGTTTTTT
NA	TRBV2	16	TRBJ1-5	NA	CASSGVTARSNQPQHF	TGTGCCAGCAGTGGAGTGACAGCTAGGAGCAATCAGCCCCAGCATTTT
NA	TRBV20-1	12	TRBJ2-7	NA	CSASWDLDEQYF	TGCAGTGCTAGTTGGGACTTAGACGAGCAGTACTTC
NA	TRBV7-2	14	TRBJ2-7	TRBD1	CASSFGQGWYEQYF	TGTGCCAGCAGCTTTGGACAGGGTTGGTACGAGCAGTACTTC
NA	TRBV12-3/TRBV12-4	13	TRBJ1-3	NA	CASRSRSGNTIYF	TGTGCCAGCAGGTCCCGCTCTGGAAACACCATATATTTT
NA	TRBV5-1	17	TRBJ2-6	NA	CASSGRGVSSGANVLTF	TGCGCCAGCAGCGGCAGGGGCGTAAGCTCTGGGGCCAACGTCCTGACTTTC
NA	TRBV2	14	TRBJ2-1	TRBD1	CASSLQGAGNEQFF	TGTGCCAGCAGCTTGCAGGGGGCCGGCAATGAGCAGTTCTTC
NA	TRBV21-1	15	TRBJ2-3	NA	CASSTRTSREDTQYF	TGTGCCAGCAGCACCCGGACTAGCAGGGAGGATACGCAGTATTTT
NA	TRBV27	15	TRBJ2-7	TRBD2	CASSFAAGGPYEQYF	TGTGCCAGCAGTTTCGCGGCGGGAGGGCCCTACGAGCAGTACTTC
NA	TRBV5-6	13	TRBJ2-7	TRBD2	CASSSGTRYEQYF	TGTGCCAGCAGCTCCGGGACTAGGTACGAGCAGTACTTC
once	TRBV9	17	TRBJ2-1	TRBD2	CASSASSGAGSYNEQFF	TGTGCCAGCAGCGCCTCTAGCGGGGCGGGCTCCTACAATGAGCAGTTCTTC
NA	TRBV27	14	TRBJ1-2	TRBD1	CASRGTAPSDGYTF	TGTGCCAGCAGGGGGACAGCCCCGTCGGATGGCTACACCTTC
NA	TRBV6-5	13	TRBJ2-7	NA	CASSYARIHEQYF	TGTGCCAGCAGTTACGCCAGGATCCACGAGCAGTACTTC
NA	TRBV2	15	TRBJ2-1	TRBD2	CASSEDSSGHNEQFF	TGTGCCAGCAGTGAAGACTCTAGCGGGCACAATGAGCAGTTCTTC
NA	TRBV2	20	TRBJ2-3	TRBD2	CASSEAGLAGGLSGTDTQYF	TGTGCCAGCAGTGAAGCGGGACTAGCGGGAGGGCTCTCTGGCACAGATACGCAGTATTTT
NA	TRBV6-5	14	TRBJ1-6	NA	CASREEGFNSPLHF	TGTGCCAGCAGGGAGGAGGGGTTCAATTCACCCCTCCACTTT
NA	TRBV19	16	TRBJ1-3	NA	CASTNGLQLSGNTIYF	TGTGCCAGTACCAACGGACTACAGCTCTCTGGAAACACCATATATTTT
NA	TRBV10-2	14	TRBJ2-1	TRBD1	CASSDFAGRTGLIF	TGCGCCAGCAGTGATTTCGCAGGACGGACAGGGTTGATCTTC
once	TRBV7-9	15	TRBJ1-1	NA	CATYSFKGGNTEAFF	TGTGCCACCTACTCCTTTAAGGGAGGCAACACTGAAGCTTTCTTT
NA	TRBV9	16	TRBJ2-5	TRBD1	CASSVTGTGGRETQYF	TGTGCCAGCAGCGTGACCGGGACAGGGGGGCGAGAGACCCAGTACTTC
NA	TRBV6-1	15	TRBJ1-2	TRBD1	CASSEGTGEGHGYTF	TGTGCCAGCAGTGAAGGGACAGGTGAGGGCCATGGCTACACCTTC
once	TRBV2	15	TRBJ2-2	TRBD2	CASNLGGSDTGELFF	TGTGCCAGCAATCTTGGCGGGAGCGACACCGGGGAGCTGTTTTTT
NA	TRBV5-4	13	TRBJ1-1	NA	CASSIQGNTEAFF	TGTGCCAGCAGCATCCAGGGGAACACTGAAGCTTTCTTT
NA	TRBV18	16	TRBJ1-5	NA	CASSVGGFDSNQPQHF	TGTGCCAGCTCCGTAGGAGGATTTGATAGCAATCAGCCCCAGCATTTT
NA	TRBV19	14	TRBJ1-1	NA	CASSKRTDNTEAFF	TGTGCCAGTTCAAAACGGACAGACAACACTGAAGCTTTCTTT
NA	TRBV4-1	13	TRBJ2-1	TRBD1	CASSQTGYNEQFF	TGCGCCAGCAGCCAGACAGGGTACAATGAGCAGTTCTTC
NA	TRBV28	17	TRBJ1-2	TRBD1	CATKLPGQGPGDYGYTF	TGTGCCACAAAACTACCGGGACAGGGGCCGGGGGATTATGGCTACACCTTC
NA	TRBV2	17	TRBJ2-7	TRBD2	CASSEGAGGPGSYEQYF	TGTGCCAGCAGTGAGGGAGCGGGAGGGCCGGGGTCCTACGAGCAGTACTTC
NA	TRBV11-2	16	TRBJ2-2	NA	CASSLFQFSLAGELFF	TGTGCCAGCAGCTTATTCCAGTTCTCCTTGGCCGGGGAGCTGTTTTTT
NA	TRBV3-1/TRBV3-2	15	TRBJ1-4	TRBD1	CASSQALGQGEKLFF	TGTGCCAGCAGCCAAGCTTTAGGACAGGGGGAAAAACTGTTTTTT
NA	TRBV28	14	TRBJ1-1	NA	CASSPPTANTEAFF	TGTGCCAGCAGTCCGCCGACAGCGAACACTGAAGCTTTCTTT
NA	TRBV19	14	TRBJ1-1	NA	CASRTGLVNTEAFF	TGTGCCAGTAGGACAGGTTTGGTGAACACTGAAGCTTTCTTT
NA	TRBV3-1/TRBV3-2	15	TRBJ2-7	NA	CASSQDGHGSYEQYF	TGTGCCAGCAGCCAAGATGGACACGGAAGTTACGAGCAGTACTTC
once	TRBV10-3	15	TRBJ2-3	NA	CAISESGQGGDTQYF	TGTGCCATCAGTGAGTCGGGGCAGGGAGGAGATACGCAGTATTTT
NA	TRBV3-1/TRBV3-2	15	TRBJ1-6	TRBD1	CASSQAAQGNSPLHF	TGTGCCAGCAGCCAAGCAGCACAGGGGAATTCACCCCTCCACTTT
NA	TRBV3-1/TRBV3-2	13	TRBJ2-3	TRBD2	CASSQLAGDTQYF	TGTGCCAGCAGCCAACTAGCGGGAGATACGCAGTATTTT
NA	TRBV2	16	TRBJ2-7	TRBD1	CASSPSALTGTHEQYF	TGTGCCAGCAGTCCATCGGCATTGACAGGGACCCACGAGCAGTACTTC